This TCR beta chain was captured in a study of CD8 T cells in ankylosing spondylitis. TCRdb used MiXCR to reprocess the 5' RACE reads, holding one entry per CDR3 protein. The sample consists of some 95,000 distinct CDR3 sequences, 8.8% of them appearing once. In its sample, this clonotype was seen many times. V lost 0 bases, J lost 0 bases, and 3 bases stayed unmatched. The germline gives CDR1 SGHRS, CDR2 YFSETQ. This CDR3 comprises 15 residues. The clonotype was recovered from a male donor with ankylosing spondylitis or in good health (not recorded which). Sequenced input: blood, either unsorted or a sorted T cell fraction (not recorded which). The J gene is TRBJ2-7, the V gene TRBV5-1; 7 nucleotides agree with TRBD1. In DNA form, the CDR3 reads TGCGCCAGCAGCTTGGATGGGACAGACTCCTACGAGCAGTACTTC. Its protein product is CASSLDGTDSYEQYF. The variable domain in full, completed from reference TRBV5-1 and TRBJ2-7, reads KAGVTQTPRYLIKTRGQQVTLSCSPISGHRSVSWYQQTPGQGLQFLFEYFSETQRNKGNFPGRFSGRQFSNSRSEMNVSTLELGDSALYLCASSLDGTDSYEQYFGPGTRLTVT.